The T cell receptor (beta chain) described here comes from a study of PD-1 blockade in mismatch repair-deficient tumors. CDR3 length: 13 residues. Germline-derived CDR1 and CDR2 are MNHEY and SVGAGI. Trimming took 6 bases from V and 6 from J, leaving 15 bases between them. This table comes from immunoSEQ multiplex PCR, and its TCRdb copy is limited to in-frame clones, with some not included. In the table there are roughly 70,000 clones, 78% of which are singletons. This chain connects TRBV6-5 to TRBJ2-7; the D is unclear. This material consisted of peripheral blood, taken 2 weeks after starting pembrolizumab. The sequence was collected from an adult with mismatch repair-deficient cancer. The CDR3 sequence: CASSPRSLGEQYF. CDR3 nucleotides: TGTGCCAGCAGCCCCCGGTCCCTGGGCGAGCAGTACTTC.